The 24 T cell receptor beta chains below come from one sample, sequenced in a study of T cells expressing NK-cell markers. Reanalyzing the 5' RACE reads, TCRdb keeps one entry per CDR3 protein, without DNA. The specimen's table records a few hundred thousand distinct CDR3 sequences. The sequenced sample consisted of blood T cells: a sorted CD56 or NKG2C T cell subset, CD4+ or CD8+ T cells, or bulk PBMC T cells (not recorded which). These receptors originate from a man between 18 and 69 years old in good health.

The rearrangement joins TRBV30 to TRBJ2-5; the D gene TCRdb calls, TRBD1, cannot be checked with no DNA. Per the germline V gene, CDR1 is GTSNPN and CDR2 is SVGIG (reference sequence). CDR3 size: 13 residues. The CDR3 sequence is CAWSGPGKKTQYF.

The chain combines TRBV12-5 with TRBJ1-1; the D gene TCRdb calls, TRBD1, cannot be checked with no DNA. The CDR3 is 16 amino acids. Germline lookup yields CDR1 LGHNT and CDR2 FRNRAP. CDR3 in amino acids: CASGLPNQGGRTEAFF. Looking up the rest from reference TRBV12-5 and TRBJ1-1 gives the full variable domain: DARVTQTPRHKVTEMGQEVTMRCQPILGHNTVFWYRQTMMQGLELLAYFRNRAPLDDSGMPKDRFSAEMPDATLATLKIQPSEPRDSAVYFCASGLPNQGGRTEAFFGQGTRLTVV.

This sequence joins TRBV21-1 and TRBJ2-2; as DNA is missing, the TRBD1 call by TCRdb cannot be tested. TRBV21-1 is annotated as a pseudogene. This CDR3 is built from 18 residues. CDR3 residues: CASRSPSSRDRGSGELFF.

The V and J genes are TRBV11-1 and TRBJ2-7; the D call from TCRdb, TRBD2, cannot be confirmed without DNA. Looked up from germline, CDR1 is SGHAT and CDR2 is FQDESV (reference sequence). The CDR3 spans 18 residues. Here the CDR3 reads CASSGSRVGPRGPYEQYF.

The V call is TRBV5-1, the J call TRBJ2-3; no DNA is available, so the TRBD2 call from TCRdb remains unchecked. Germline V CDR1 and CDR2: SGHRS, YFSETQ. The CDR3 contains 14 residues. CDR3 sequence: CASSSAGGADTQYF.

The genes are TRBV12-3 or TRBV12-4 and TRBJ2-3; TCRdb gives TRBD1 as the D gene, but with no DNA this cannot be confirmed. The CDR3 has 15 residues. The chain's CDR3 is CASSFRGGLQGTQYF.

This sequence joins TRBV20-1 and TRBJ1-2; the D call of TRBD1 rests on TCRdb alone, since no DNA is present to check it. Germline V CDR1 and CDR2: DFQATT, SNEGSKA (reference sequence). The CDR3 contains 13 residues. Here the CDR3 reads CSARRDTDYGYTF.

The rearrangement uses TRBV19 and TRBJ2-1; the TCRdb call, TRBD1, lacks DNA for checking. Per germline, CDR1 LNHDA and CDR2 SQIVND (reference sequence). The CDR3 spans 16 residues. This CDR3 is CASSILTGRRGNEQFF.

This sequence joins TRBV6-1 and TRBJ1-2; TCRdb designates TRBD1, a call that cannot be tested without DNA. There are 15 residues in the CDR3. Germline V gene data show CDR1 as MNHNS and CDR2 as SASEGT. The CDR3 here is CASRNRGQGNYGYTF.

The chain joins TRBV4-2 to TRBJ2-2; the D gene TCRdb calls, TRBD1, cannot be checked with no DNA. The CDR3 is 16 amino acids. Germline V gives CDR1 LGHNA, CDR2 YNFKEQ. CDR3: CASSQPRGGEVEELFF.

The chain uses TRBV7-3 and TRBJ2-3; the D call of TRBD2 rests on TCRdb alone, since no DNA is present to check it. The CDR3 contains 15 residues. The V gene's germline CDR1 is SGHTA and CDR2 FQGTGA. The CDR3 region is CASSLTALDPDTQYF.

V usage is TRBV3-1 and J usage is TRBJ2-7. The CDR3 spans 17 residues. Germline CDR1 LGHDT, CDR2 YNNKEL (reference sequence). The CDR3 is CASSQGFARTSSYEQYF.

The chain combines TRBV27 with TRBJ1-2; TCRdb calls TRBD1, which cannot be checked without DNA. The CDR3 is 14 residues long. Germline-derived CDR1 and CDR2 are MNHEY and SMNVEV (reference sequence). The CDR3 is CATTKAQGAGGYTF.

The CDR3 loop is CSARDPRTSGGSYEQYF. This chain connects TRBV20-1 to TRBJ2-7; checking the TCRdb D call of TRBD2 is not possible without DNA. Germline V gene data show CDR1 as DFQATT and CDR2 as SNEGSKA (reference sequence). This CDR3 region has 17 residues.

The chain joins TRBV30 to TRBJ1-2. The length of the CDR3 is 14 residues. Germline loops: CDR1 GTSNPN, CDR2 SVGIG (reference sequence). CDR3 loop: CAWSVPRFNYGYTF. Filled out from reference TRBV30 and TRBJ1-2, the complete variable domain reads SQTIHQWPATLVQPVGSPLSLECTVEGTSNPNLYWYRQAAGRGLQLLFYSVGIGQISSEVPQNLSASRPQDRQFILSSKKLLLSDSGFYLCAWSVPRFNYGYTFGSGTRLTVV.

The chain recombines TRBV10-3 with TRBJ1-2. CDR1 ENHRY and CDR2 SYGVKD come from the germline V gene. The CDR3 has 14 amino acids. The CDR3 sequence is CAISESTRNYGYTF.

This CDR3 reads CASSLYGGFFAEQYF. The V and J genes are TRBV5-5 and TRBJ2-7; without DNA, the TCRdb call of TRBD1 cannot be checked. Germline V CDR1 and CDR2: SGHKS, YYEKEE (reference sequence). CDR3 size: 15 residues.

CDR3 region: CASSFSGGAVYEQYF. V usage is TRBV27 and J usage is TRBJ2-7; TCRdb outputs TRBD2, but without DNA this stays unchecked. Germline loops: CDR1 MNHEY, CDR2 SMNVEV (reference sequence). The CDR3 has 15 amino acids.

V gene TRBV20-1 combines with J gene TRBJ2-5; the TCRdb call, TRBD1, lacks DNA for checking. CDR1 DFQATT and CDR2 SNEGSKA come from the germline V gene (reference sequence). The CDR3 is 15 amino acids. CDR3 region: CSARSGSVWGETQYF.

V usage is TRBV19 and J usage is TRBJ2-7. CDR1 is LNHDA, CDR2 SQIVND, per germline (reference sequence). There are 12 residues in the CDR3. Here the CDR3 reads CASKSGSYEQYF. The whole variable domain, filled in from reference TRBV19 and TRBJ2-7, reads DGGITQSPKYLFRKEGQNVTLSCEQNLNHDAMYWYRQDPGQGLRLIYYSQIVNDFQKGDIAEGYSVSREKKESFPLTVTSAQKNPTAFYLCASKSGSYEQYFGPGTRLTVT.

The rearrangement joins TRBV28 to TRBJ2-7. Germline values: CDR1 MDHEN, CDR2 SYDVKM. This CDR3 region has 16 residues. CDR3 residues: CASSQSHSKSSYEQYF.

The chain is built from TRBV2 and TRBJ2-5; the D call of TRBD1 rests on TCRdb alone, since no DNA is present to check it. CDR1 is SNHLY, CDR2 FYNNEI, per germline. CDR3 length: 14 residues. The CDR3 is CASQLWTGGETQYF. Variable domain in full (rest from reference TRBV2 and TRBJ2-5): EPEVTQTPSHQVTQMGQEVILRCVPISNHLYFYWYRQILGQKVEFLVSFYNNEISEKSEIFDDQFSVERPDGSNFTLKIRSTKLEDSAMYFCASQLWTGGETQYFGPGTRLLVL.

V usage is TRBV19 and J usage is TRBJ1-2. Germline V gene data show CDR1 as LNHDA and CDR2 as SQIVND (reference sequence). The CDR3 consists of 13 residues. The CDR3 loop is CASSIGQVYGYTF.

The chain combines TRBV2 with TRBJ2-7; TCRdb returns TRBD1, unconfirmable since there is no DNA. In germline, CDR1 is SNHLY, CDR2 FYNNEI. The CDR3 length is 14 residues. CDR3 sequence reads: CATPARRSSYEQYF.